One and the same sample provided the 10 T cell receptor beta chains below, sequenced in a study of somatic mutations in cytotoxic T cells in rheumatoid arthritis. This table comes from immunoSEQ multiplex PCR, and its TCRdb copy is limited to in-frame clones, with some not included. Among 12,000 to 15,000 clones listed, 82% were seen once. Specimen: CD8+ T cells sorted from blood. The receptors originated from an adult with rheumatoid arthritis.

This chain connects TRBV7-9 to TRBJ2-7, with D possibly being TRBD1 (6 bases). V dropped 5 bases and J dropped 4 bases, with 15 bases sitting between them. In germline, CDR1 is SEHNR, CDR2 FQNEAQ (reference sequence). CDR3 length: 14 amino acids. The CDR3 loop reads CASSPTQGVYEQYF. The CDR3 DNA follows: TGTGCCAGCAGCCCCACACAGGGAGTGTACGAGCAGTACTTC.

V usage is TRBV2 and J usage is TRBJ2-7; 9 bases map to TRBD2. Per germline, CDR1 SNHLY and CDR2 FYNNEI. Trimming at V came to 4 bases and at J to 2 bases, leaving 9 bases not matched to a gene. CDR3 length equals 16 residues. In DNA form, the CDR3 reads TGTGCCAGCAGTGCCCTAGAGCGGGGGGCCCCCTACGAGCAGTACTTC. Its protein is CASSALERGAPYEQYF.

The chain's CDR3 is CASSQGASNTEAFF. As DNA, the CDR3 is TGTGCCAGCAGCCAGGGGGCTTCGAACACTGAAGCTTTCTTT. The chain couples TRBV4-2 to TRBJ1-1; a weak D match, TRBD1 (6 bases). Trimming pared 3 bases from V and 1 base from J, leaving 9 bases between. Germline V gene lookup returns CDR1 LGHNA and CDR2 YNFKEQ. The CDR3 sequence is 14 residues long.

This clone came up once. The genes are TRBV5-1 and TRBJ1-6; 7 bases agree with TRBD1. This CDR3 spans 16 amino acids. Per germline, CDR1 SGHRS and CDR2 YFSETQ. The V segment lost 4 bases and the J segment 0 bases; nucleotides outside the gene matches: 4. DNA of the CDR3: TGCGCCAGCAGCCCACAGGGGAGCTCCTATAATTCACCCCTCCACTTT. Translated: CASSPQGSSYNSPLHF.

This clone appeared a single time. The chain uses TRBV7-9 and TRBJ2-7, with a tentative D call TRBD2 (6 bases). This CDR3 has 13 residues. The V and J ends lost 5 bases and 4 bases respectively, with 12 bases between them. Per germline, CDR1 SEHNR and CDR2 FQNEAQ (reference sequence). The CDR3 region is CASSRDLTYEQYF. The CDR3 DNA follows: TGTGCCAGCAGCAGGGACTTAACTTACGAGCAGTACTTC.

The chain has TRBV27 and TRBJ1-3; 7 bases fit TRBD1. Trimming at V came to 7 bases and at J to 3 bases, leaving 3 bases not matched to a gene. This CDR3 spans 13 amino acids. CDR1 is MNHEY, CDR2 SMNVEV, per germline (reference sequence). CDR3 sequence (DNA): TGTGCCAGCATGGGACAGAGTGGAAACACCATATATTTT. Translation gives CASMGQSGNTIYF.

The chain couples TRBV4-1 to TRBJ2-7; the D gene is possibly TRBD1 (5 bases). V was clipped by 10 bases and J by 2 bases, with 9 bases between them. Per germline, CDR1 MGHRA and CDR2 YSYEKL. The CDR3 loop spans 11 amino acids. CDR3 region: CATKGPYEQYF. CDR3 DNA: TGCGCCACCAAGGGGCCCTACGAGCAGTACTTC.

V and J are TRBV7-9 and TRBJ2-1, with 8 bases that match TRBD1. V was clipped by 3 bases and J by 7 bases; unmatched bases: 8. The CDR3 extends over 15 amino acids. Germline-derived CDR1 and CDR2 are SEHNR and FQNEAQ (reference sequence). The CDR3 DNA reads TGTGCCAGCAGCTTTGCCGGGACAGGTCGGAATGAGCAGTTCTTC. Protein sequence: CASSFAGTGRNEQFF.

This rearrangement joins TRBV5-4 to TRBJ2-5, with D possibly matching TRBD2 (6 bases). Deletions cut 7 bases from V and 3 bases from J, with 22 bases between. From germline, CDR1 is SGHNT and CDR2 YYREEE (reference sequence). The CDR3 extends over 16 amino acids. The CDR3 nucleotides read TGTGCCAGCCACCGCATAATGTCTACGGGAGAAGAGACCCAGTACTTC. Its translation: CASHRIMSTGEETQYF.

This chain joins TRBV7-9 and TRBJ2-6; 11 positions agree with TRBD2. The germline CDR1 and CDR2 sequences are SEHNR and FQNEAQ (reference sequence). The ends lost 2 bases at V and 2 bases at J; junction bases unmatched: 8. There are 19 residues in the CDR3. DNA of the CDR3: TGTGCCAGCAGCTTATTGCTTATAGCGGGAGGGGCTGGGGCCAACGTCCTGACTTTC. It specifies CASSLLLIAGGAGANVLTF.